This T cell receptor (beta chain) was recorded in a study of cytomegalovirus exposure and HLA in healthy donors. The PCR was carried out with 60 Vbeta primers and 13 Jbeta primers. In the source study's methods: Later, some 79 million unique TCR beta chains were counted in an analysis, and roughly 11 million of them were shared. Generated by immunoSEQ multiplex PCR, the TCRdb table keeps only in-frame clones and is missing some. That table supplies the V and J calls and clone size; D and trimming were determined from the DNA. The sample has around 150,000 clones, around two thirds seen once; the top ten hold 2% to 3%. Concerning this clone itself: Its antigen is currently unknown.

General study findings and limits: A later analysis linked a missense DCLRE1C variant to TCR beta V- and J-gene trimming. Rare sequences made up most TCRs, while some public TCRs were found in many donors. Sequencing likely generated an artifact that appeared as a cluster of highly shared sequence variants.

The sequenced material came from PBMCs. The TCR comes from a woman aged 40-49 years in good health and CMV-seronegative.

The CDR3 region is CASSPGGNQPQHF. Written as DNA, the CDR3 is TGTGCCAGCAGCCCAGGGGGCAATCAGCCCCAGCATTTT. The chain joins TRBV7-2 to TRBJ1-5; D may be TRBD1 (6 bases). Trimming cost V 5 bases and J 2 bases, with 7 bases left between them. Germline CDR1 SGHTA, CDR2 FQGNSA. This CDR3 contains 13 residues.